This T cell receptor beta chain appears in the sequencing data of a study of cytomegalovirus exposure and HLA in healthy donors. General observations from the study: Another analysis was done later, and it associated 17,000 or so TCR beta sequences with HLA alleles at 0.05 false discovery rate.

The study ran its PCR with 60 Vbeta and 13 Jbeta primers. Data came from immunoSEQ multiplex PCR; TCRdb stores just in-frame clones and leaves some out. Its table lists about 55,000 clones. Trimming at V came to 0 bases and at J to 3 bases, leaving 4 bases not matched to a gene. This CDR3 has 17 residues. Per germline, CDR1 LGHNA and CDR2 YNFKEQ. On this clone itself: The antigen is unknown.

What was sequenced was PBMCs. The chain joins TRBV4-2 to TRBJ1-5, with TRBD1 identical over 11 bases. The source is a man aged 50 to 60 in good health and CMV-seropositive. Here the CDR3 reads CASSQEGTGGDNQPQHF. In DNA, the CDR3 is TGTGCCAGCAGCCAAGAGGGGACAGGGGGGGACAATCAGCCCCAGCATTTT.